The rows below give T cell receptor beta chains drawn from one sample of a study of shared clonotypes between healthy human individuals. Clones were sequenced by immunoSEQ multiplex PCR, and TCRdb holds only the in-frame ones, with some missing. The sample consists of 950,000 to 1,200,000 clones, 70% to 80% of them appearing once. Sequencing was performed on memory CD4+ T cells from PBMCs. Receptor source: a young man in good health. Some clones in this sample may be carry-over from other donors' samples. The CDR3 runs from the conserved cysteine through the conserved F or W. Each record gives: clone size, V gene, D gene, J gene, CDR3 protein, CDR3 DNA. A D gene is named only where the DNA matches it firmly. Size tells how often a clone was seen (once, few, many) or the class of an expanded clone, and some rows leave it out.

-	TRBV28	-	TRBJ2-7	CASSLKGIEAGVYEQYF	TGTGCCAGCAGTTTAAAGGGCATAGAGGCGGGTGTATACGAGCAGTACTTC
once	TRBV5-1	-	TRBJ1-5	CASSPSSDQPQHF	TGCGCCAGCAGCCCCTCGTCCGACCAGCCCCAGCATTTT
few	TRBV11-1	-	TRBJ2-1	CASSFLVRSGNEQFF	TGTGCCAGCAGCTTCCTTGTACGTTCGGGGAATGAGCAGTTCTTC
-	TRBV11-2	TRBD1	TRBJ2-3	CASSPDRVADTQYF	TGTGCCAGCAGCCCAGACAGGGTGGCAGATACGCAGTATTTT
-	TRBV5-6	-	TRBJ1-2	CASSPGAGNYGYTF	TGTGCCAGCAGCCCCGGAGCAGGAAACTATGGCTACACCTTC
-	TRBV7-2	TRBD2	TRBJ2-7	CASSLPTSGTSYEQYF	TGTGCCAGCAGCTTACCGACTAGCGGGACCTCCTACGAGCAGTACTTC
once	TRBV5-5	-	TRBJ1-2	CASSLLDLNYGYTF	TGTGCCAGCAGCTTGCTCGACCTAAACTATGGCTACACCTTC
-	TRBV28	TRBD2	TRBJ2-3	CASSLRPSGRGIDTQYF	TGTGCCAGCAGTTTAAGGCCTAGCGGGAGGGGGATAGATACGCAGTATTTT
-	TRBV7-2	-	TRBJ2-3	CASSLRSTRDTQYF	TGTGCCAGCAGCCTGAGGTCTACACGAGATACGCAGTATTTT
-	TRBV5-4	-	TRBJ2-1	CASSLEAGSSYNEQFF	TGTGCCAGCAGCTTGGAGGCGGGGAGCTCCTACAATGAGCAGTTCTTC
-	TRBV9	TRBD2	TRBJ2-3	CASSVWERESDTQYF	TGTGCCAGCAGCGTATGGGAGCGGGAGTCAGATACGCAGTATTTT
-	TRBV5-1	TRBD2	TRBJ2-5	CASSSRPSGRKETQYF	TGCGCCAGCAGCTCCCGTCCTAGCGGGAGGAAAGAGACCCAGTACTTC
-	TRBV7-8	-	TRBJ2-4	CASSKGPPAAKNIQYF	TGTGCCAGCAGCAAGGGGCCGCCCGCAGCCAAAAACATTCAGTACTTC
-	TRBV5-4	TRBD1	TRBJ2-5	CASSIRDRGGTQYF	TGTGCCAGCAGCATACGGGACAGGGGGGGGACCCAGTACTTC
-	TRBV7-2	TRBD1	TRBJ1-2	CASSSDRGGGYTF	TGTGCCAGCAGCTCGGACAGGGGAGGAGGCTACACCTTC
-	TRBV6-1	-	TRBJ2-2	CASSEERGTGELFF	TGTGCCAGCAGTGAAGAACGAGGGACCGGGGAGCTGTTTTTT
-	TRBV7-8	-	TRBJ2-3	CASSLVVGGTDTQYF	TGTGCCAGCAGCTTAGTAGTCGGGGGCACAGATACGCAGTATTTT
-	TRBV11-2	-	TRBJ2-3	CASSLTASTDTQYF	TGTGCCAGCAGCTTAACGGCTAGCACAGATACGCAGTATTTT
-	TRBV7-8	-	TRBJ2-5	CASSLVRGGVETQYF	TGTGCCAGCAGCTTAGTACGGGGTGGGGTGGAGACCCAGTACTTC
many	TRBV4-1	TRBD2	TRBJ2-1	CASSQPPDRLKSGRDQFF	TGCGCCAGCAGCCAACCTCCGGACCGCTTAAAAAGCGGGAGGGACCAGTTCTTC
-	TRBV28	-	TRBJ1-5	CAVLGGNQPQHF	TGTGCCGTACTGGGGGGGAATCAGCCCCAGCATTTT
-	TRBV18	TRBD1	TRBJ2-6	CASSPSGQGVGANVLTF	TGTGCCAGCTCGCCAAGCGGACAGGGAGTTGGGGCCAACGTCCTGACTTTC
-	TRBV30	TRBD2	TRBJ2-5	CAWSLLAGAETQYF	TGTGCCTGGAGTCTCCTAGCGGGAGCAGAGACCCAGTACTTC
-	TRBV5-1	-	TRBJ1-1	CASSLPASTEAFF	TGCGCCAGCAGCTTGCCGGCGAGCACTGAAGCTTTCTTT
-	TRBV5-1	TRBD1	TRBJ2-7	CASSLGGTDAYEQYF	TGCGCCAGCAGCTTGGGAGGGACAGACGCATACGAGCAGTACTTC
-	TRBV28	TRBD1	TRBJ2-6	CASSNTGAGANVLTF	TGTGCCAGCAGCAATACAGGGGCTGGGGCCAACGTCCTGACTTTC
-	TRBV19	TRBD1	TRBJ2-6	CASTRQGAFSGANVLTF	TGTGCCAGTACCCGGCAGGGGGCCTTTTCTGGGGCCAACGTCCTGACTTTC
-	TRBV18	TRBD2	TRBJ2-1	CASSPPGLAPNEQFF	TGTGCCAGCTCACCACCGGGACTAGCGCCGAATGAGCAGTTCTTC